The T cell receptor beta chain described here comes from a study of cytomegalovirus exposure and HLA in healthy donors. Overall study results and limits: Reportedly, TCR beta sequences accurately predicted HLA-A and HLA-B alleles in most subjects. A later analysis showed HLA-associated TCR beta chains outstripping equally common others in clonal expansion. A few chains tied to CMV proved CMV antigen-specific in vitro.

With regard to this clone: Its target is not known.

As for the donors, each was a healthy bone marrow donor. Primers included in the PCR were 60 Vbeta and 13 Jbeta primers. TCRdb's copy holds only in-frame clones and misses some; the assay was immunoSEQ multiplex PCR. The table shows 100,000 or so clones, with over 60% occurring only once. This CDR3 comprises 15 residues. Looked up from germline, CDR1 is SQVTM and CDR2 is ANQGSEA. V shed 0 bases, J shed 4 bases, and the junction held 3 bases outside the gene matches. The receptor's source is a woman aged 40 to 50 in good health and CMV-seropositive. Material: PBMCs. The chain recombines TRBV29-1 with TRBJ1-1; 12 bases agree with TRBD1. CDR3 sequence reads: CSVEDQGQGATEAFF. Written as DNA, the CDR3 is TGCAGCGTTGAAGACCAGGGACAGGGGGCCACTGAAGCTTTCTTT.